This entry is about one T cell receptor (beta chain). V lost 5 bases, J lost 6 bases, and 7 bases stayed unmatched. The CDR3 loop spans 14 amino acids. Germline loops: CDR1 SEHNR, CDR2 FQNEAQ (reference sequence). The table came from immunoSEQ multiplex PCR; TCRdb's copy has only in-frame clones and leaves some out. The data show approximately 69,000 clones, about 94% seen once. These data originate in a study of T cell changes during pregnancy in multiple sclerosis. The chain combines TRBV7-9 with TRBJ1-2, with TRBD1 identical over 9 bases. Material: peripheral blood, obtained in the third trimester of pregnancy. This receptor was taken from a female donor with multiple sclerosis, enrolled in a pregnancy study. CDR3 coding DNA: TGTGCCAGCAGCCCCGGGACAGGGTATCATGGCTACACCTTC. Translating gives CASSPGTGYHGYTF.